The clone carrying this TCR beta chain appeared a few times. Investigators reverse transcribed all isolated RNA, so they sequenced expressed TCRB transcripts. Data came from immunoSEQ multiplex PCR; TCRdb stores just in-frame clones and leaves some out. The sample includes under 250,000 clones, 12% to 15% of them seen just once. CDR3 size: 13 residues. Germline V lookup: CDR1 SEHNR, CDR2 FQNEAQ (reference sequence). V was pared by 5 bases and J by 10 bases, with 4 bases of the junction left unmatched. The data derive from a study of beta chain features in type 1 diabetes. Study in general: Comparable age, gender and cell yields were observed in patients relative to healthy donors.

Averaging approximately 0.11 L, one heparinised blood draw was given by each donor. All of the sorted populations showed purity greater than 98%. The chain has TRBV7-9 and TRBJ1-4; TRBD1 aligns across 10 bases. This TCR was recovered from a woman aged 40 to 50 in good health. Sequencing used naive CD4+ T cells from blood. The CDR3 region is CASSEGQGRKLFF. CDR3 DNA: TGTGCCAGCAGCGAGGGACAGGGGCGAAAACTGTTTTTT.